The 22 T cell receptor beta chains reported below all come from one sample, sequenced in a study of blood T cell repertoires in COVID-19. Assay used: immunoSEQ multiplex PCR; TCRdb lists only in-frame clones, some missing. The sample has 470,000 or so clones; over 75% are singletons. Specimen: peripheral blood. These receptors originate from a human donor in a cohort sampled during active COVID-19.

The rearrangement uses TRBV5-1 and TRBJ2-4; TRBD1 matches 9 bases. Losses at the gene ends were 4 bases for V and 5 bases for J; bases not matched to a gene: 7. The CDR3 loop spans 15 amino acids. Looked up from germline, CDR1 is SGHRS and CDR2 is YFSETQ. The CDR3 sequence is CASSGRQGDENIQYF. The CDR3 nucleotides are TGCGCCAGCAGCGGCAGACAGGGGGATGAAAACATTCAGTACTTC.

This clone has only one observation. The CDR3 spells CASSLLGTMSEQYF. The CDR3 region has the DNA TGTGCCAGCAGCTTACTTGGGACTATGAGCGAGCAGTACTTC. The genes are TRBV7-2 and TRBJ2-7; 7 bases map to TRBD2. The ends lost 2 bases at V and 6 bases at J; junction bases unmatched: 7. The CDR3 loop spans 14 amino acids. The germline V gene encodes CDR1 SGHTA and CDR2 FQGNSA. The whole variable domain, filled in from reference TRBV7-2 and TRBJ2-7, reads GAGVSQSPSNKVTEKGKDVELRCDPISGHTALYWYRQSLGQGLEFLIYFQGNSAPDKSGLPSDRFSAERTGGSVSTLTIQRTQQEDSAVYLCASSLLGTMSEQYFGPGTRLTVT.

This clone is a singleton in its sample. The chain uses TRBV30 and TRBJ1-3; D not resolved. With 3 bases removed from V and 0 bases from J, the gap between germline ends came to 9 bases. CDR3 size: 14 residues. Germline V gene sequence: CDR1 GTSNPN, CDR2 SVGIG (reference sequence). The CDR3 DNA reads TGTGCCTGGAGGAGACTGACCTCTGGAAACACCATATATTTT. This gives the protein CAWRRLTSGNTIYF.

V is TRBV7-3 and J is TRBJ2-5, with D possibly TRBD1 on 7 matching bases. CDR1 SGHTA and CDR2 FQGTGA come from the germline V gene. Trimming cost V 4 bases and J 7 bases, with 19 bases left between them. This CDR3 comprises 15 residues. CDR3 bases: TGTGCCAGCAGCTCCACAGGGGACTTAGGAGGGACCCAGTACTTC. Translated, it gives CASSSTGDLGGTQYF.

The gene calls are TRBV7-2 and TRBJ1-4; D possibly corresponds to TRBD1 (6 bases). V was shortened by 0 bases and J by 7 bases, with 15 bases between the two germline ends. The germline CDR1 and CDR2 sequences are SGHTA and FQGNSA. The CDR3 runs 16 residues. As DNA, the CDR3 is TGTGCCAGCAGCTTAGCGATTACAGGGAAAGGTGAAAAACTGTTTTTT. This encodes CASSLAITGKGEKLFF.

For the CDR3, the DNA is TGTGCCAGCAGCTTGACGGCAGGTGAGGGAGGCTACACCTTC. This gives the protein CASSLTAGEGGYTF. V and J are TRBV5-6 and TRBJ1-2; D gene ambiguous. Trimming removed 1 base at V and 8 bases at J, with 15 bases between. The CDR3 spans 14 residues. Germline V gene lookup returns CDR1 SGHDT and CDR2 YYEEEE.

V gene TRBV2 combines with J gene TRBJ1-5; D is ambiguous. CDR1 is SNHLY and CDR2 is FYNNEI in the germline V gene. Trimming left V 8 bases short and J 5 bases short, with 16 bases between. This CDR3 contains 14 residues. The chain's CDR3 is CASLTRARDQPQHF. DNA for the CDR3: TGTGCCAGCCTGACCAGAGCGCGTGATCAGCCCCAGCATTTT. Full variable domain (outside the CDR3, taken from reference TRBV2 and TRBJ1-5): EPEVTQTPSHQVTQMGQEVILRCVPISNHLYFYWYRQILGQKVEFLVSFYNNEISEKSEIFDDQFSVERPDGSNFTLKIRSTKLEDSAMYFCASLTRARDQPQHFGDGTRLSIL.

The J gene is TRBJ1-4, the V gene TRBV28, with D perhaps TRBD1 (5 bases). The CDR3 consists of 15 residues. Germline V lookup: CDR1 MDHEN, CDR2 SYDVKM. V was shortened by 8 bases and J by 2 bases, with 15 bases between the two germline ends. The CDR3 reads CASSPQGPTNEKLFF. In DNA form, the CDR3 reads TGTGCCAGCTCCCCCCAGGGTCCGACTAATGAAAAACTGTTTTTT.

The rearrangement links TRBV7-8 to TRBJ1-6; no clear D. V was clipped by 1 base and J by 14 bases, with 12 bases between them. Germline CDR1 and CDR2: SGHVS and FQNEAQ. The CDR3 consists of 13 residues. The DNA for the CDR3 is TGTGCCAGCAGCTTAGAAACCCCTATGGCCCTCCACTTT. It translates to CASSLETPMALHF.

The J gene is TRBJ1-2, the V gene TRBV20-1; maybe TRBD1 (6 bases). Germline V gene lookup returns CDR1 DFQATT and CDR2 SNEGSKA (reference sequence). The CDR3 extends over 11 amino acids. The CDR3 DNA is TGCAGCTCAGGGGCAATTGACGGCTACACCTTC. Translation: CSSGAIDGYTF.

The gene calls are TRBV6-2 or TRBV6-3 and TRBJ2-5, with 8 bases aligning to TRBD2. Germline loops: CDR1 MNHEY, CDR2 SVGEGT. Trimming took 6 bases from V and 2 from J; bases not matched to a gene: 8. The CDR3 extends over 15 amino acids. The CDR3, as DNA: TGTGCCAGCAGCCCTAGCGGGTTCTCTCAAGAGACCCAGTACTTC. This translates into CASSPSGFSQETQYF.

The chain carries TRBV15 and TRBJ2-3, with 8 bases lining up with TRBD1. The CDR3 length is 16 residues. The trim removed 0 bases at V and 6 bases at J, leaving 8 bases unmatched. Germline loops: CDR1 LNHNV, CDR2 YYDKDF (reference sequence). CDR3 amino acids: CATSRDRQGAGDTQYF. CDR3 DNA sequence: TGTGCCACCAGCAGAGACCGGCAGGGGGCTGGTGATACGCAGTATTTT.

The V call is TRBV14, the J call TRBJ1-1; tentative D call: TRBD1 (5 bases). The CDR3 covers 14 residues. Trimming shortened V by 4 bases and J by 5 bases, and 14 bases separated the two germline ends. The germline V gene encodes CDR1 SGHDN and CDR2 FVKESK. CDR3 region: CASSLFPPGTEAFF. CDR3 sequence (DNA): TGTGCCAGCAGCCTTTTCCCCCCAGGGACTGAAGCTTTCTTT.

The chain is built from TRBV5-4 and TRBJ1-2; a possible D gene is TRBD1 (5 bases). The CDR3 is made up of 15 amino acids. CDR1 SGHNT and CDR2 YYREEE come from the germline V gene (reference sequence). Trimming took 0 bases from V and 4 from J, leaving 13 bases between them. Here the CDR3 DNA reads TGTGCCAGCAGCTTGGCGGCAGGGTGGACCTATGGCTACACCTTC. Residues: CASSLAAGWTYGYTF.

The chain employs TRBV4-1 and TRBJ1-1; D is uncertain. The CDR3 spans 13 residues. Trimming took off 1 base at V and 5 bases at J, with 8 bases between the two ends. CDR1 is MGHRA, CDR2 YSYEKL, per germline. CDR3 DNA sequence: TGCGCCAGCAGCCAAGGAGAAGAAACTGAAGCTTTCTTT. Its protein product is CASSQGEETEAFF.

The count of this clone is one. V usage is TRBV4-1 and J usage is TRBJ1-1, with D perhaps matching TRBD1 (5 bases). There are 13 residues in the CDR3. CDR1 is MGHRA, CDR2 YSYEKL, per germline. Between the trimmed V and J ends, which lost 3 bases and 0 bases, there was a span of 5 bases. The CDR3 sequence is CASSQTVNTEAFF. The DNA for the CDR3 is TGCGCCAGCAGCCAGACAGTGAACACTGAAGCTTTCTTT.

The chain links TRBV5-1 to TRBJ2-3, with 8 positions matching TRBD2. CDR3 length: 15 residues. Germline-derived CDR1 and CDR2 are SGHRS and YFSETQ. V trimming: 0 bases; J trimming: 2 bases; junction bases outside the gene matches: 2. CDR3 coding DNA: TGCGCCAGCAGCTTGGAACTAGCGGACACAGATACGCAGTATTTT. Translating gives CASSLELADTDTQYF. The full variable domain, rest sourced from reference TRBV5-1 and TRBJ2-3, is KAGVTQTPRYLIKTRGQQVTLSCSPISGHRSVSWYQQTPGQGLQFLFEYFSETQRNKGNFPGRFSGRQFSNSRSEMNVSTLELGDSALYLCASSLELADTDTQYFGPGTRLTVL.

CDR3 loop: CASKRDTGELFF. CDR3 DNA: TGTGCCAGCAAGAGGGACACCGGGGAGCTGTTTTTT. This chain uses TRBV28 with TRBJ2-2, with D possibly TRBD2 on 5 matching bases. The CDR3 extends over 12 amino acids. Trimming cost V 7 bases and J 3 bases, with 6 bases left between them. Germline V gene sequence: CDR1 MDHEN, CDR2 SYDVKM. Complete variable domain (other parts from reference TRBV28 and TRBJ2-2): DVKVTQSSRYLVKRTGEKVFLECVQDMDHENMFWYRQDPGLGLRLIYFSYDVKMKEKGDIPEGYSVSREKKERFSLILESASTNQTSMYLCASKRDTGELFFGEGSRLTVL.

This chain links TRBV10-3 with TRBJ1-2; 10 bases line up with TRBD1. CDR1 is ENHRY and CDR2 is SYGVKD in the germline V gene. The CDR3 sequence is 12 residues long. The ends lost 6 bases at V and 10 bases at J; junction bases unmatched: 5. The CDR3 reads CAIRPGTGVYTF. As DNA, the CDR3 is TGTGCCATCAGGCCCGGGACAGGGGTCTACACCTTC.

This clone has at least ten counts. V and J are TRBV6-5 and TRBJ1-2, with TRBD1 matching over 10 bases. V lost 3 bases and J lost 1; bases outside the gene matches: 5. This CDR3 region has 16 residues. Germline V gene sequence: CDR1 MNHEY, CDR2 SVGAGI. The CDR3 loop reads CASSYIRTGGNYGYTF. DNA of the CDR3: TGTGCCAGCAGTTATATAAGGACAGGGGGTAACTATGGCTACACCTTC.

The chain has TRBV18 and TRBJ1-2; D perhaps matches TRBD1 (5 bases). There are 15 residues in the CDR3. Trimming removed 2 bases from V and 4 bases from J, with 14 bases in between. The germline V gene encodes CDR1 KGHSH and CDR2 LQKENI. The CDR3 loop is CASSPGAFGSYGYTF. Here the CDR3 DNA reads TGTGCCAGCTCACCAGGGGCCTTTGGTAGCTATGGCTACACCTTC.

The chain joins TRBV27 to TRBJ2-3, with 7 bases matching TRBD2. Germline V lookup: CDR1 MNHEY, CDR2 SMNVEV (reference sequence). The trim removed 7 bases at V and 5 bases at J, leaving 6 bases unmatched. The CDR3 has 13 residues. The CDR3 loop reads CASTRGEVDTQYF. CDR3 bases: TGTGCCAGCACCCGGGGGGAGGTAGATACGCAGTATTTT.